This record concerns one T cell receptor beta chain sequence. The antigen is unknown. The CDR3 totals 19 residues. After removal of 4 bases from V and 8 bases from J, the junction contained 17 bases not matched to a gene. Germline-derived CDR1 and CDR2 are SEHNR and FQNEAQ (reference sequence). The entry originates in a study of T cell responses to AZD1222 COVID-19 vaccine. Study conclusions and caveats: Only after the peak T cell response were repertoires sampled. Spike-wide vaccine-associated CD4 TCRs dominated at 160-218 and 743-854. Epitopes outside B.1.351 and B.1.1.7 mutated regions reportedly drew nearly half of spike TCRs.

The protocol was immunoSEQ multiplex PCR, while the TCRdb copy is restricted to in-frame clones and leaves out a portion. Found here are 120,000 or so clones, 75% to 85% of them singletons; the top ten hold roughly a quarter. Specimen: peripheral blood, collected 28 days after the second AZD1222 dose. The receptor's source is an adult who received the AZD1222 COVID-19 vaccine. J is TRBJ2-1 and V is TRBV7-9; 13 nucleotides line up with TRBD2. CDR3 sequence: CASSYRLAGGPTLGDEQFF. The CDR3 DNA reads TGTGCCAGCAGCTATCGACTAGCGGGGGGACCTACCCTAGGTGATGAGCAGTTCTTC. The full variable domain, in which reference TRBV7-9 and TRBJ2-1 provide the parts outside the CDR3, is DTGVSQNPRHKITKRGQNVTFRCDPISEHNRLYWYRQTLGQGPEFLTYFQNEAQLEKSRLLSDRFSAERPKGSFSTLEIQRTEQGDSAMYLCASSYRLAGGPTLGDEQFFGPGTRLTVL.